The 24 T cell receptor beta chains below were found in one sample sequenced in a study of response to subunit inactivated influenza vaccine. Each CDR3 protein is one row after TCRdb ran MiXCR on the RT-PCR reads. The table lists under 550,000 distinct CDR3 sequences, approximately 7.3% of them singletons. Here the sequenced sample was PBMCs from blood, taken around 25 months after vaccination. These receptors were obtained from a man aged 50 to 69 who received an inactivated influenza vaccine.

This clonotype has a handful of counts. The chain joins TRBV15 to TRBJ1-5; no clear D gene. The germline V gene encodes CDR1 LNHNV and CDR2 YYDKDF (reference sequence). The V gene lost 0 bases and the J gene lost 4 bases, with 4 bases spanning the gap. The CDR3 has 13 amino acids. CDR3 amino acids: CATSRDHNQPQHF. CDR3 DNA: TGTGCCACCAGCAGAGATCATAATCAGCCCCAGCATTTT.

The chain uses TRBV6-1 and TRBJ2-7, with TRBD1 matching over 8 bases. Germline V CDR1 and CDR2: MNHNS, SASEGT. With V trimmed by 5 bases and J by 4 bases, 10 bases remained unmatched. This CDR3 comprises 15 residues. The CDR3 loop reads CASSTPGTGGYEQYF. The CDR3 coding sequence is TGTGCCAGCAGTACACCCGGGACAGGAGGGTACGAGCAGTACTTC.

This rearrangement joins TRBV4-3 to TRBJ2-3; TRBD2 agrees at 16 bases. Per germline, CDR1 LGHNA and CDR2 YSLEER. This CDR3 is 20 amino acids long. V shed 5 bases and J 5 bases; nucleotides not matched to a gene: 16. The CDR3 nucleotides are TGCGCCAGCAGCTCACATTTTCCGGGACTAGCGGGAGGGCCTAGAGATACGCAGTATTTT. Translated: CASSSHFPGLAGGPRDTQYF.

Concerning this clonotype itself: Mismatch with germline at one junction end may stem from a read error. V gene TRBV12-3 or TRBV12-4 combines with J gene TRBJ2-7; TRBD2 matches 10 bases. CDR3 size: 14 residues. CDR3 residues: CASRDLAGAYKQYF. CDR3 bases: TGTGCCAGCAGAGATCTAGCGGGGGCCTACAAGCAGTACTTC.

The chain has TRBV11-3 and TRBJ2-3; D gene unclear. Germline assignment: CDR1 SGHNT and CDR2 YENEEA. The CDR3 contains 14 residues. The ends were cut back, 1 base at V and 0 bases at J, with 5 bases in the middle. In nucleotides, the CDR3 is TGTGCCAGCAGCTTAGGTCACAGCACAGATACGCAGTATTTT. As protein: CASSLGHSTDTQYF.

In its sample, this clonotype was seen a few times. CDR3 residues: CASSLQVQNTEAFF. The CDR3 DNA reads TGTGCCAGCAGTTTACAGGTTCAGAACACTGAAGCTTTCTTT. The chain links TRBV12-3 or TRBV12-4 to TRBJ1-1; no clear D gene. The CDR3 is 14 residues long. V was trimmed by 2 bases and J by 1 base, leaving 8 bases between them.

This clonotype occurred many times. The rearrangement joins TRBV7-2 to TRBJ1-1; D is perhaps TRBD1 (5 bases). The CDR3 is 13 amino acids. V was pared by 3 bases and J by 3 bases, with 8 bases between. Germline V gene lookup returns CDR1 SGHTA and CDR2 FQGNSA. The CDR3 bases are TGTGCCAGCAGCTTCGACAGTGACACTGAAGCTTTCTTT. It translates to CASSFDSDTEAFF.

This clonotype came up a few times. The J gene is TRBJ2-3, the V gene TRBV20-1; the match to TRBD2 covers 9 bases. Per the germline V gene, CDR1 is DFQATT and CDR2 is SNEGSKA (reference sequence). The CDR3 spans 14 residues. V was pared by 2 bases and J by 4 bases, with 4 bases of the junction left unmatched. The DNA of the CDR3 is TGCAGTGCTAGACCCCGGACTAGCGCAGATACGCAGTATTTT. Translation: CSARPRTSADTQYF.

The chain employs TRBV4-1 and TRBJ1-1, with 7 bases fitting TRBD1. The trim removed 7 bases at V and 3 bases at J, leaving 11 bases unmatched. There are 15 residues in the CDR3. Looked up from germline, CDR1 is MGHRA and CDR2 is YSYEKL. The CDR3 DNA follows: TGCGCCAGCAACTGGCTACAGGGGAGAGACACTGAAGCTTTCTTT. It yields the protein CASNWLQGRDTEAFF.

The rearrangement links TRBV20-1 to TRBJ1-1; 7 positions match TRBD1. The junction had 5 bases not matched to a gene; V was cut back by 7 bases and J by 0 bases. The CDR3 loop spans 13 amino acids. Germline-derived CDR1 and CDR2 are DFQATT and SNEGSKA (reference sequence). CDR3 bases: TGCAGTGTTACAGGGGACATGAACACTGAAGCTTTCTTT. Its translation: CSVTGDMNTEAFF.

This clonotype was picked up a small number of times. This chain links TRBV7-9 with TRBJ1-6; D not certain. With 1 base removed from V and 7 bases from J, the gap between germline ends came to 11 bases. CDR1 SEHNR and CDR2 FQNEAQ come from the germline V gene (reference sequence). CDR3 length equals 15 residues. The CDR3: CASSLDVRANSPLHF. CDR3 sequence (DNA): TGTGCCAGCAGCTTAGATGTCCGGGCGAATTCACCCCTCCACTTT.

The chain links TRBV20-1 to TRBJ2-2; D not certain. The CDR3 has 13 residues. V was trimmed by 3 bases and J by 6 bases, leaving 11 bases between them. Germline CDR1 and CDR2: DFQATT and SNEGSKA (reference sequence). The CDR3 DNA is TGCAGTGCTAGCATAGCCATCCCCGGGGAGCTGTTTTTT. Translation gives CSASIAIPGELFF.

This clonotype was counted many times. The germline gene is not matched at one end of the junction; a read error may be the cause. The rearrangement links TRBV12-3 or TRBV12-4 to TRBJ2-3; perhaps TRBD2 as D (5 bases). The CDR3 totals 15 residues. CDR3 residues: CASSQVRGGTDTQYF. The CDR3, as DNA: TGCGCCAGCAGCCAAGTTCGGGGAGGCACAGATACGCAGTATTTT.

This chain connects TRBV7-8 to TRBJ2-1; 12 nucleotides match TRBD2. V gave up 4 bases and J gave up 9 bases; unmatched junction bases: 10. The CDR3 has 16 residues. Germline loops: CDR1 SGHVS, CDR2 FQNEAQ. The DNA of the CDR3 is TGTGCCAGCAGCTCAGTACTAGCGGGAGGTCGTGGTGAGCAGTTCTTC. This gives the protein CASSSVLAGGRGEQFF.

J is TRBJ2-5 and V is TRBV11-2, with D perhaps given as TRBD1 or TRBD2 (6 bases each). V dropped 7 bases and J dropped 2 bases, with 20 bases sitting between them. CDR1 and CDR2 (germline): SGHAT, FQNNGV. The length of the CDR3 is 16 residues. The CDR3: CASKGGRYGKQETQYF. CDR3 nucleotide sequence: TGTGCCAGCAAGGGGGGCCGGTATGGGAAACAAGAGACCCAGTACTTC. Full variable domain (outside the CDR3, taken from reference TRBV11-2 and TRBJ2-5): EAGVAQSPRYKIIEKRQSVAFWCNPISGHATLYWYQQILGQGPKLLIQFQNNGVVDDSQLPKDRFSAERLKGVDSTLKIQPAKLEDSAVYLCASKGGRYGKQETQYFGPGTRLLVL.

This clonotype was found many times. The chain joins TRBV20-1 to TRBJ2-2, with 9 bases fitting TRBD2. This CDR3 has 16 residues. In germline, CDR1 is DFQATT, CDR2 SNEGSKA (reference sequence). The junction had 14 bases not matched to a gene; V was cut back by 5 bases and J by 7 bases. CDR3 amino acids: CSAPLRPSGVSGELFF. The CDR3 coding sequence is TGCAGTGCTCCCCTACGCCCTAGCGGGGTGAGCGGGGAGCTGTTTTTT.

This clonotype has more than one count but fewer than ten. The chain employs TRBV7-9 and TRBJ1-1; D ambiguous. Trimming stripped 6 bases from V and 5 bases from J, with 19 bases between. Germline CDR1 reads SEHNR; CDR2 reads FQNEAQ (reference sequence). The CDR3 consists of 15 residues. The CDR3 DNA reads TGTGCCAGCAGACAAATAGCCGGGTATGAGACTGAAGCTTTCTTT. Translating it yields CASRQIAGYETEAFF.

This clonotype occurred a few times. The rearrangement uses TRBV5-1 and TRBJ2-2, with 7 bases aligning to TRBD1. There are 16 residues in the CDR3. Unmatched junction bases numbered 7, after V lost 1 base and J lost 4 bases. Looked up from germline, CDR1 is SGHRS and CDR2 is YFSETQ. The CDR3 DNA follows: TGCGCCAGCAGCTTGTCCACCACAGGGGCCACCGGGGAGCTGTTTTTT. Protein product: CASSLSTTGATGELFF.

This clonotype has a handful of counts. The chain is built from TRBV15 and TRBJ2-1, with 13 bases matching TRBD2. In germline, CDR1 is LNHNV, CDR2 YYDKDF (reference sequence). The CDR3 contains 17 residues. V lost 4 bases, J lost 0 bases, and 3 bases stayed unmatched. The CDR3 DNA reads TGTGCCACCAGCAAACTAGCGGGGGGGCCCTCCTACAATGAGCAGTTCTTC. It codes for CATSKLAGGPSYNEQFF.

The chain couples TRBV7-9 to TRBJ2-3, with D perhaps given as TRBD1 or TRBD2 (6 bases each). Germline-derived CDR1 and CDR2 are SEHNR and FQNEAQ (reference sequence). This CDR3 is built from 16 residues. Between the trimmed V and J ends, which lost 4 bases and 0 bases, there was a span of 14 bases. CDR3 loop: CASSSNRGESTDTQYF. CDR3 in DNA: TGTGCCAGCAGCTCGAATAGGGGGGAGAGCACAGATACGCAGTATTTT.

This clonotype was detected a few times. V usage is TRBV12-3 or TRBV12-4 and J usage is TRBJ1-5, with D tentatively TRBD1 (6 bases). The V gene lost 6 bases and the J gene lost 0 bases, with 12 bases spanning the gap. CDR3 size: 15 residues. The CDR3 reads CASSRGQASNQPQHF. In DNA form, the CDR3 reads TGTGCCAGCAGCCGGGGACAAGCTAGCAATCAGCCCCAGCATTTT.

This chain connects TRBV28 to TRBJ2-1, with D possibly being TRBD1 or TRBD2 (5 bases each). The CDR3 has 14 residues. V was trimmed by 9 bases and J by 2 bases, leaving 14 bases between them. Germline assignment: CDR1 MDHEN and CDR2 SYDVKM. CDR3 nucleotides: TGTGCCAGTACACGGGACCCTACCTACAATGAGCAGTTCTTC. It encodes CASTRDPTYNEQFF.

This clonotype was counted at least ten times. The chain carries TRBV20-1 and TRBJ2-1; D may be TRBD1 or TRBD2 (7 bases each). The V end was cut by 6 bases, the J end by 8 bases, with 20 bases between. This CDR3 region has 14 residues. CDR1 is DFQATT, CDR2 SNEGSKA, per germline (reference sequence). The CDR3 DNA reads as TGCAGTGCAAAGGCAGGGGGGGCCGTCTATGAGCAGTTCTTC. Amino acid sequence: CSAKAGGAVYEQFF.

This clonotype was recorded at least ten times. CDR3 amino acids: CASSQEETSYEQYF. In DNA form, the CDR3 reads TGCGCCAGCAGCCAAGAGGAGACTTCCTACGAGCAGTACTTC. The chain links TRBV4-3 to TRBJ2-7, with D unresolved. V was pared by 0 bases and J by 1 base, with 7 bases between. Germline lookup yields CDR1 LGHNA and CDR2 YSLEER. The CDR3 consists of 14 residues.